What follows are 7 T cell receptor beta chains derived from one specimen sequenced in a study of monozygotic twins with inflammatory bowel disease. From its re-call of the 5' RACE reads, TCRdb lists each CDR3 protein once, without DNA. This sample lists about 440,000 distinct CDR3 sequences; its ten largest clones have about 2.2%. Sequenced material: blood. The source of these receptors is a human donor with ulcerative colitis or Crohn's disease, or a healthy co-twin of an affected twin (not recorded which).

The CDR3 sequence: CAIRDGPPGSNSPLHF. J is TRBJ1-6 and V is TRBV10-3; absent DNA, TCRdb's TRBD1 call cannot be checked. Germline CDR1 ENHRY, CDR2 SYGVKD. This CDR3 has 16 residues.

V and J are TRBV29-1 and TRBJ2-7. This CDR3 is 13 amino acids long. Germline values: CDR1 SQVTM, CDR2 ANQGSEA. CDR3 residues: CSVEDRKKDEQYF.

The CDR3 sequence: CASSWGQGTTSTDTQYF. The V and J genes are TRBV7-9 and TRBJ2-3; TCRdb names TRBD1, which stays unverified in the absence of DNA. Germline V gene data show CDR1 as SEHNR and CDR2 as FQNEAQ (reference sequence). This CDR3 is built from 17 residues. The entire variable domain, with the rest obtained from reference TRBV7-9 and TRBJ2-3, is as follows: DTGVSQNPRHKITKRGQNVTFRCDPISEHNRLYWYRQTLGQGPEFLTYFQNEAQLEKSRLLSDRFSAERPKGSFSTLEIQRTEQGDSAMYLCASSWGQGTTSTDTQYFGPGTRLTVL.

The CDR3 sequence is CASSLRTGISGNTEAFF. The rearrangement links TRBV7-2 to TRBJ1-1; TCRdb selects TRBD1, and the lack of DNA leaves this call unchecked. The CDR3 totals 17 residues. The V gene's germline CDR1 is SGHTA and CDR2 FQGNSA. Full variable domain (outside the CDR3, taken from reference TRBV7-2 and TRBJ1-1): GAGVSQSPSNKVTEKGKDVELRCDPISGHTALYWYRQSLGQGLEFLIYFQGNSAPDKSGLPSDRFSAERTGGSVSTLTIQRTQQEDSAVYLCASSLRTGISGNTEAFFGQGTRLTVV.

The gene calls are TRBV12-3 or TRBV12-4 and TRBJ2-1. This CDR3 has 16 amino acids. The CDR3 spells CASSLFASGGVDEQFF.

The J gene is TRBJ2-7, the V gene TRBV7-9; TCRdb picks TRBD1, but there is no DNA to check that call. The germline V gene has CDR1 SEHNR and CDR2 FQNEAQ (reference sequence). CDR3 size: 14 residues. The chain's CDR3 is CASSPRQGSYEQYF.

The chain links TRBV12-3 or TRBV12-4 to TRBJ2-7; TCRdb designates TRBD2, a call that cannot be tested without DNA. CDR3 length: 14 amino acids. The CDR3 reads CASRSGGSSYEQYF.